These 10 T cell receptor beta chains originate from one sample sequenced in a study of T cell changes during pregnancy in multiple sclerosis. Profiled with immunoSEQ multiplex PCR; TCRdb holds only in-frame clones, not every one. The top ten clones hold roughly 0.6% of a sample with tens of thousands of clones, about 93% of them seen once. Specimen: CD4+ T cells from peripheral blood mononuclear cells, collected after pregnancy. Every receptor here comes from a female donor in good health, enrolled as a control in a pregnancy study.

Of note for this clone: Relative to the germline gene, one junction end is altered; a read error may explain this. V gene TRBV7-9 combines with J gene TRBJ2-1; D unclear. The CDR3 has 12 amino acids. The V gene's germline CDR1 is SEHNR and CDR2 FQNEAQ (reference sequence). The DNA for the CDR3 is TGTGCCAGCAGCTTATCCTTCAATGAGCAGTTCTTC. This sequence encodes CASSLSFNEQFF.

J is TRBJ2-3 and V is TRBV27, with D maybe TRBD2 (7 bases). With 10 bases removed from V and 4 bases from J, the gap between germline ends came to 18 bases. This CDR3 is built from 14 residues. Germline loops: CDR1 MNHEY, CDR2 SMNVEV (reference sequence). CDR3 sequence: CATSREGGADTQYF. As DNA, the CDR3 is TGTGCCACCTCGAGGGAGGGGGGGGCAGATACGCAGTATTTT.

The V gene is TRBV30, the J gene TRBJ1-1; D possibly corresponds to TRBD1 (5 bases). V dropped 0 bases and J dropped 4 bases, with 12 bases sitting between them. In germline, CDR1 is GTSNPN, CDR2 SVGIG (reference sequence). The CDR3 has 14 residues. For the CDR3, the DNA is TGTGCCTGGAGTGTGGGTCTGGGGGGCACTGAAGCTTTCTTT. It yields the protein CAWSVGLGGTEAFF.

The table lists this clone with a count of one. The V call is TRBV11-3, the J call TRBJ2-7, with a weak D call TRBD2 (6 bases). The CDR3 extends over 13 amino acids. Germline lookup yields CDR1 SGHNT and CDR2 YENEEA. Trimming left V 4 bases short and J 1 base short, with 8 bases between. The CDR3 region has the DNA TGTGCCAGCAGCTCCGGGGGATCCTACGAGCAGTACTTC. The encoded protein is CASSSGGSYEQYF.

V is TRBV5-1 and J is TRBJ1-1; 7 positions agree with TRBD1. The germline CDR1 and CDR2 sequences are SGHRS and YFSETQ. After removal of 4 bases from V and 10 bases from J, the junction contained 10 bases not matched to a gene. This CDR3 is 13 amino acids long. The CDR3 nucleotides read TGCGCCAGCAGCGCCGACAGGGCTTCTGGAGCTTTCTTT. It translates to CASSADRASGAFF.

The V call is TRBV28, the J call TRBJ2-4; 9 bases fit TRBD1. The V and J ends lost 5 bases and 1 base, in that order; junction bases with no gene match: 15. The CDR3 spans 19 residues. Germline V gene data show CDR1 as MDHEN and CDR2 as SYDVKM. This CDR3 is CASSPGTGRFLNAKNIQYF. The CDR3 bases are TGTGCCAGCAGTCCCGGGACAGGGCGCTTTCTCAACGCCAAAAACATTCAGTACTTC.

The chain is built from TRBV11-3 and TRBJ2-1, with D unclear. Trimming pared 3 bases from V and 5 bases from J, leaving 5 bases between. In germline, CDR1 is SGHNT, CDR2 YENEEA. CDR3 length: 12 residues. CDR3 region: CASSFYDNEQFF. CDR3 DNA sequence: TGTGCCAGCAGCTTCTACGACAATGAGCAGTTCTTC.

The V and J genes are TRBV6-1 and TRBJ2-7; 7 nucleotides line up with TRBD2. Germline loops: CDR1 MNHNS, CDR2 SASEGT. The CDR3 extends over 14 amino acids. V lost 3 bases, J lost 6 bases, and 8 bases stayed unmatched. In DNA, the CDR3 is TGTGCCAGCAGTGATCCGGGGGGAGTCAGCGAGCAGTACTTC. Its translation: CASSDPGGVSEQYF.

This clone showed up just a few times. The chain is built from TRBV2 and TRBJ1-5, with D maybe TRBD1 (6 bases). The CDR3 runs to 15 residues. From germline, CDR1 is SNHLY and CDR2 FYNNEI. With 7 bases removed from V and 2 bases from J, the gap between germline ends came to 15 bases. CDR3 nucleotide sequence: TGTGCCAGCACTCGAGGCAGGGGTGGCAATCAGCCCCAGCATTTT. This translates into CASTRGRGGNQPQHF.

This clone appeared a single time. The V call is TRBV7-2, the J call TRBJ2-5; the D gene is possibly TRBD2 (7 bases). The V and J ends lost 1 base and 2 bases respectively, with 17 bases between them. Germline V lookup: CDR1 SGHTA, CDR2 FQGNSA. The CDR3 runs 17 residues. The CDR3 bases are TGTGCCAGCAGCTTAGGATTGGGGGGGGCTGGGCAAGAGACCCAGTACTTC. This codes for CASSLGLGGAGQETQYF.